Listed below are T cell receptor beta chains from one sample, sequenced in a study of T-cell memory formation after mild COVID-19. TCRdb used MiXCR to reprocess the 5' RACE reads, holding one entry per CDR3 protein. The data contain hundreds of thousands of distinct CDR3 sequences, roughly a fifth of them singletons. The sequenced sample consisted of PBMCs or a T cell subset sorted from them (not recorded which). These receptors were collected from an adult woman who had mild COVID-19 (a few samples of this study predate the infection). Cell type and time point are not known. Each CDR3 is given with its conserved first and last residue. A D gene is named only where the DNA matches it firmly. A row's size may be missing; if present it is once, few, many or a size class.

J gene: TRBJ2-1
V gene: TRBV6-1
clone size: -
D gene: TRBD2
CDR3 DNA: TGTGCCAGCAGGGCTAGCGGGAGGGCCAGTTCCTACAATGAGCAGTTCTTC
CDR3 protein: CASRASGRASSYNEQFF

J gene: TRBJ2-7
V gene: TRBV6-2/TRBV6-3
clone size: -
D gene: TRBD1
CDR3 DNA: TGTGCCAGCAGTCCTGGACAGGCCCCAGCGGTGCAGTACTTC
CDR3 protein: CASSPGQAPAVQYF

J gene: TRBJ2-2
V gene: TRBV11-2
clone size: -
D gene: TRBD2
CDR3 DNA: TGTGCCAGCAGCCCTACCGGAGGAAGCGGGGCGAACACCGGGGAGCTGTTTTTT
CDR3 protein: CASSPTGGSGANTGELFF

J gene: TRBJ2-2
V gene: TRBV7-9
clone size: -
D gene: -
CDR3 DNA: TGTGCCAGCAGCTTTATGATGGACGAAGCGAACACCGGGGAGCTGTTTTTT
CDR3 protein: CASSFMMDEANTGELFF

J gene: TRBJ2-3
V gene: TRBV4-1
clone size: -
D gene: TRBD2
CDR3 DNA: TGCGCCAGCAGCCATGCTCTAGCGGGGGTAGGAGATACGCAGTATTTT
CDR3 protein: CASSHALAGVGDTQYF

J gene: TRBJ2-3
V gene: TRBV27
clone size: -
D gene: -
CDR3 DNA: TGTGCCAGCAGTTCCCGGGGAGCGGCGTGGACAGATACGCAGTATTTT
CDR3 protein: CASSSRGAAWTDTQYF

J gene: TRBJ2-2
V gene: TRBV6-2/TRBV6-3
clone size: -
D gene: -
CDR3 DNA: TGTGCCAGCGGGGCCGGCGCGAACACCGGGGAGCTGTTTTTT
CDR3 protein: CASGAGANTGELFF

J gene: TRBJ2-1
V gene: TRBV7-9
clone size: few
D gene: -
CDR3 DNA: TGTGCCAGCAGCTTTTCGGGCGGAATCTACAATGAGCAGTTCTTC
CDR3 protein: CASSFSGGIYNEQFF

J gene: TRBJ1-1
V gene: TRBV12-3/TRBV12-4
clone size: once
D gene: -
CDR3 DNA: TGTGCCAGCAGAACCGGGTGGGGGGGCACTGAAGCTTTCTTT
CDR3 protein: CASRTGWGGTEAFF

J gene: TRBJ2-4
V gene: TRBV12-3/TRBV12-4
clone size: few
D gene: -
CDR3 DNA: TGTGCCAGTCGAAGGGGCAGAGCCAAAAACATTCAGTACTTC
CDR3 protein: CASRRGRAKNIQYF

J gene: TRBJ2-7
V gene: TRBV7-8
clone size: -
D gene: -
CDR3 DNA: TGTGCCAGCGGGGGGGGCCCCTACGAGCAGTACTTC
CDR3 protein: CASGGGPYEQYF

J gene: TRBJ2-7
V gene: TRBV7-2
clone size: few
D gene: TRBD1
CDR3 DNA: TGTGCCAGCAGCTTAGGGGCAGGGGGCGCGGGGTTGGTGAACGAGCAGTACTTC
CDR3 protein: CASSLGAGGAGLVNEQYF

J gene: TRBJ2-7
V gene: TRBV5-6
clone size: -
D gene: -
CDR3 DNA: TGTGCCAGCAGCTTGGGTGGGGCGACCCGAGAGTACTTC
CDR3 protein: CASSLGGATREYF

J gene: TRBJ2-7
V gene: TRBV5-1
clone size: few
D gene: TRBD2
CDR3 DNA: TGCGCCATGTTAGCGGGAGTAGGCTACGAGCAGTACTTC
CDR3 protein: CAMLAGVGYEQYF

J gene: TRBJ2-1
V gene: TRBV7-6
clone size: -
D gene: -
CDR3 DNA: TGTGCCAGCAGCTTAGGGCCGAAGAATGAGCAGTTCTTC
CDR3 protein: CASSLGPKNEQFF

J gene: TRBJ1-1
V gene: TRBV5-1
clone size: few
D gene: -
CDR3 DNA: TGCGCCAGCAGCATCAAGGGGGACACTGAAGCTTTCTTT
CDR3 protein: CASSIKGDTEAFF

J gene: TRBJ2-3
V gene: TRBV24-1
clone size: few
D gene: TRBD2
CDR3 DNA: TGTGCCACCAGTGATTTGGGGTTCCTTACCGGAGGCGGGAGGACCAGCACAGATACGCAGTATTTT
CDR3 protein: CATSDLGFLTGGGRTSTDTQYF

J gene: TRBJ1-3
V gene: TRBV3-1
clone size: few
D gene: -
CDR3 DNA: TGTGCCAGCAGCCTCCCTTTGGGGCACTCTGGAAACACCATATATTTT
CDR3 protein: CASSLPLGHSGNTIYF

J gene: TRBJ2-7
V gene: TRBV19
clone size: few
D gene: -
CDR3 DNA: TGTGCCAGTAACGACAGTCCCCTCGTCCACGAGCAGTACTTC
CDR3 protein: CASNDSPLVHEQYF

J gene: TRBJ1-4
V gene: TRBV5-1
clone size: few
D gene: -
CDR3 DNA: TGCGCCAGCAGGAGGGCCAACAATCTTGGTAATGAAAAACTGTTTTTT
CDR3 protein: CASRRANNLGNEKLFF

J gene: TRBJ2-3
V gene: TRBV19
clone size: -
D gene: -
CDR3 DNA: TGTGCCAGTAGTATTTCAGATACGCAGTATTTT
CDR3 protein: CASSISDTQYF

J gene: TRBJ2-3
V gene: TRBV15
clone size: few
D gene: TRBD2
CDR3 DNA: TGTGCCACCAGCAGAGTTGGAGCGGGGGGATCCACAGATACGCAGTATTTT
CDR3 protein: CATSRVGAGGSTDTQYF

J gene: TRBJ2-7
V gene: TRBV2
clone size: few
D gene: -
CDR3 DNA: TGTGCCAGCAGCGAAATTAATTACGAGCAGTACTTC
CDR3 protein: CASSEINYEQYF

J gene: TRBJ2-7
V gene: TRBV7-2
clone size: few
D gene: -
CDR3 DNA: TGTGCCAGCAGCTTAGTACCCACAGGGATCGGGTACGAGCAGTACTTC
CDR3 protein: CASSLVPTGIGYEQYF

J gene: TRBJ1-6
V gene: TRBV28
clone size: few
D gene: -
CDR3 DNA: TGTGCCAGCAGTCCGACGGACATCTATAATTCACCCCTCCACTTT
CDR3 protein: CASSPTDIYNSPLHF

J gene: TRBJ1-1
V gene: TRBV5-5
clone size: few
D gene: TRBD1
CDR3 DNA: TGTGCCAGCAGCTTTGGGAGGGGGCAAAGAGAAACTGAAGCTTTCTTT
CDR3 protein: CASSFGRGQRETEAFF

J gene: TRBJ2-3
V gene: TRBV29-1
clone size: -
D gene: -
CDR3 DNA: TGCAGCTCCCGGCCCGAAGACGCCGCTACGCAGTATTTT
CDR3 protein: CSSRPEDAATQYF

J gene: TRBJ1-5
V gene: TRBV7-9
clone size: -
D gene: TRBD1
CDR3 DNA: TGTGCCAGCAGTTTAGACAGGGTCAATCAGCCCCAGCATTTT
CDR3 protein: CASSLDRVNQPQHF

J gene: TRBJ1-2
V gene: TRBV2
clone size: -
D gene: TRBD1
CDR3 DNA: TGTGCCAGCAGTGCGACAGGGATTTCAAACTATGGCTACACCTTC
CDR3 protein: CASSATGISNYGYTF

J gene: TRBJ2-1
V gene: TRBV12-3/TRBV12-4
clone size: -
D gene: TRBD2
CDR3 DNA: TGTGCCAGCAGACTTTTAGGGACTAGCCCTACCAATGAGCAGTTCTTC
CDR3 protein: CASRLLGTSPTNEQFF

J gene: TRBJ2-7
V gene: TRBV7-8
clone size: -
D gene: -
CDR3 DNA: TGTGCCAGCAGCTTAAGTCGAAGGCAGAGCTCCTACGAGCAGTACTTC
CDR3 protein: CASSLSRRQSSYEQYF

J gene: TRBJ2-1
V gene: TRBV7-9
clone size: few
D gene: -
CDR3 DNA: TGTGCCAGCAGCTCGCGGACCGTGGCTGAGCAGTTCTTC
CDR3 protein: CASSSRTVAEQFF

J gene: TRBJ2-1
V gene: TRBV7-9
clone size: -
D gene: -
CDR3 DNA: TGTGCCAGCAGCCCTAGTGCGGCGAGCTCCTACAATGAGCAGTTCTTC
CDR3 protein: CASSPSAASSYNEQFF

J gene: TRBJ1-1
V gene: TRBV12-3/TRBV12-4
clone size: -
D gene: TRBD1
CDR3 DNA: TGTGCCAGCAGTCGACAGGGGTCGAACACTGAAGCTTTCTTT
CDR3 protein: CASSRQGSNTEAFF

J gene: TRBJ1-1
V gene: TRBV29-1
clone size: -
D gene: -
CDR3 DNA: TGCAGCGCTGTGGCGGGCCCTAAGAACACTGAAGCTTTCTTT
CDR3 protein: CSAVAGPKNTEAFF

J gene: TRBJ2-1
V gene: TRBV27
clone size: -
D gene: TRBD2
CDR3 DNA: TGTGCCAGCAGTTCCCCAGCGGGAGGCTACAATGAGCAGTTCTTC
CDR3 protein: CASSSPAGGYNEQFF

J gene: TRBJ2-7
V gene: TRBV20-1
clone size: few
D gene: TRBD2
CDR3 DNA: TGCAGTGCTAGAGCAATAGCGGGAGCATACGAGCAGTACTTC
CDR3 protein: CSARAIAGAYEQYF